These 6 T cell receptor beta chains share one sample of origin, sequenced in a study of blood T cells in healthy people across ages. A second PCR of roughly 7 to 11 cycles used a sample-barcoded 5' primer and a J-beta primer mix. TCRdb re-analysed the 5' RACE reads in MiXCR, keeping a single row per CDR3 protein. The sample contains more than 1,000,000 distinct CDR3 sequences, less than 25% of which appear only once. These data also featured in a second study, about T cells of mothers and their children.

The sample consisted of blood. All receptors come from a girl aged 2-10 years in good health.

The genes are TRBV20-1 and TRBJ2-6; D uncertain. The CDR3 covers 15 residues. Germline V gene sequence: CDR1 DFQATT, CDR2 SNEGSKA (reference sequence). V was cut by 1 base and J by 0 bases, with 7 bases left in between. CDR3 nucleotide sequence: TGCAGTGCTAGAGTTGACCTCTCTGGGGCCAACGTCCTGACTTTC. Its translation is CSARVDLSGANVLTF.

This clonotype turned up a few times. An end of the junction differs from the germline gene, which may be a read error. The genes are TRBV12-5 and TRBJ1-2, with 10 bases identical to TRBD1. This CDR3 spans 18 amino acids. CDR1 LGHNT and CDR2 FRNRAP come from the germline V gene. Here the CDR3 DNA reads TGTGCTAGTGGCTTGACCGGGACAGGGGCCCTAGAACGCTATGGCCACACCTTC. Translated, it gives CASGLTGTGALERYGHTF.

The V call is TRBV4-1, the J call TRBJ1-2; a possible D gene is TRBD1 (6 bases). CDR1 and CDR2 (germline): MGHRA, YSYEKL. The CDR3 runs to 14 residues. V shed 0 bases and J shed 6 bases, with 11 bases lying between them. The CDR3 reads CASSQEGASDGYTF. The CDR3 DNA reads as TGCGCCAGCAGCCAAGAGGGGGCTAGCGATGGCTACACCTTC.

This clonotype turned up a few times. This sequence joins TRBV6-2 or TRBV6-3 and TRBJ2-3; D not certain. The CDR3 contains 15 residues. In germline, CDR1 is MNHEY, CDR2 SVGEGT. Trimming took off 3 bases at V and 1 base at J, with 11 bases between the two ends. The CDR3 DNA follows: TGTGCCAGCAGTTATACTCCACTGGGCACAGATACGCAGTATTTT. As protein: CASSYTPLGTDTQYF.

This clonotype showed up just a few times. V gene TRBV20-1 combines with J gene TRBJ1-1; 11 positions match TRBD1. The germline CDR1 and CDR2 sequences are DFQATT and SNEGSKA (reference sequence). The CDR3 consists of 14 residues. V lost 1 base, J lost 3 bases, and 1 base stayed unmatched. CDR3 sequence reads: CSARGGQGDTEAFF. DNA for the CDR3: TGCAGTGCTAGAGGGGGACAGGGGGACACTGAAGCTTTCTTT.

The chain recombines TRBV29-1 with TRBJ1-4; the match to TRBD1 covers 9 bases. The V and J ends lost 4 bases and 3 bases, in that order; junction bases with no gene match: 12. Germline lookup yields CDR1 SQVTM and CDR2 ANQGSEA. The CDR3 totals 17 residues. CDR3 region: CSVAKTGGKAANEKLFF. The DNA of the CDR3 is TGCAGCGTTGCCAAGACAGGGGGTAAGGCGGCTAATGAAAAACTGTTTTTT.